The 22 T cell receptor beta chains given below trace back to one sample, sequenced in a study of OX40 agonist ivuxolimab in advanced cancers. Libraries were prepared by immunoSEQ multiplex PCR; TCRdb keeps only in-frame clonotypes and omits some of them. The profile covers tens of thousands of clones, with approximately 84% appearing a single time and roughly 1.2% taken by the ten largest. This material consisted of CD4+ or CD8+ T cells sorted from blood, taken in a trial of the OX40 agonist ivuxolimab. The source is an adult with an advanced solid tumor such as melanoma, head and neck, liver or kidney cancer.

This chain links TRBV7-2 with TRBJ2-7; TRBD1 is a possible D gene (6 bases). Germline V lookup: CDR1 SGHTA, CDR2 FQGNSA. This CDR3 region has 13 residues. V lost 5 bases and J lost 2, with 10 bases in between. This chain's CDR3 is CASSPDRTYEQYF. CDR3 nucleotides: TGTGCCAGCAGCCCAGACAGGACCTACGAGCAGTACTTC.

The rearrangement uses TRBV6-1 and TRBJ2-5; possible D gene TRBD1, 6 bases. The V end lost 3 bases, the J end lost 6 bases, and 8 bases lay between the germline ends. CDR1 and CDR2 from the germline V gene are MNHNS and SASEGT. The CDR3 length is 12 residues. As DNA, the CDR3 is TGTGCCAGCAGTGACAGGGGACAGACCCAGTACTTC. Protein: CASSDRGQTQYF.

The gene calls are TRBV7-9 and TRBJ2-2; D gene uncertain. The CDR3 is 13 amino acids. Germline assignment: CDR1 SEHNR and CDR2 FQNEAQ (reference sequence). Trimming cost V 4 bases and J 6 bases, with 9 bases left between them. The chain's CDR3 is CASSSYTAGELFF. The CDR3, as DNA: TGTGCCAGCAGCTCTTACACGGCCGGGGAGCTGTTTTTT.

The chain recombines TRBV28 with TRBJ2-5; 9 bases map to TRBD1. The CDR3 has 16 amino acids. The germline V gene encodes CDR1 MDHEN and CDR2 SYDVKM. V shed 5 bases and J 5 bases; nucleotides not matched to a gene: 12. This chain's CDR3 is CASSPRGTGRAETQYF. CDR3 DNA: TGTGCCAGCAGTCCTCGCGGGACAGGGAGGGCGGAGACCCAGTACTTC. Full variable domain (rest looked up from reference TRBV28 and TRBJ2-5): DVKVTQSSRYLVKRTGEKVFLECVQDMDHENMFWYRQDPGLGLRLIYFSYDVKMKEKGDIPEGYSVSREKKERFSLILESASTNQTSMYLCASSPRGTGRAETQYFGPGTRLLVL.

This clone was seen more than once but under ten times. CDR3: CASGRLPGNTEAFF. The CDR3 nucleotides read TGTGCCAGTGGCCGTCTTCCGGGCAACACTGAAGCTTTCTTT. The rearrangement joins TRBV19 to TRBJ1-1; no definite D call. This CDR3 spans 14 amino acids. The V end lost 8 bases, the J end lost 2 bases, and 15 bases lay between the germline ends. Germline V gene sequence: CDR1 LNHDA, CDR2 SQIVND (reference sequence).

The rearrangement joins TRBV5-1 to TRBJ2-2; 11 bases map to TRBD2. With 3 bases clipped from V and 4 bases from J, the junction kept 2 bases outside the gene matches. The CDR3 contains 15 residues. The V gene's germline CDR1 is SGHRS and CDR2 YFSETQ. For the CDR3, the DNA is TGCGCCAGCAGCTCAACTAGCGGGAGCACCGGGGAGCTGTTTTTT. Amino acid sequence: CASSSTSGSTGELFF.

The V gene is TRBV28, the J gene TRBJ1-2; 7 bases align to TRBD1. CDR3 length: 15 residues. J was trimmed by 6 bases and V by 7 bases; bases with no gene match: 14. From germline, CDR1 is MDHEN and CDR2 SYDVKM. The CDR3 sequence: CASTPTGLRRNGYTF. Written as DNA, the CDR3 is TGTGCCAGCACTCCGACAGGGCTAAGAAGGAATGGCTACACCTTC.

The chain uses TRBV5-6 and TRBJ2-3; TRBD1 matches 10 bases. Germline-derived CDR1 and CDR2 are SGHDT and YYEEEE. V shed 4 bases, J shed 2 bases, and the junction held 13 bases outside the gene matches. The CDR3 covers 18 residues. The CDR3 bases are TGTGCCAGCAGCCATAGACAGGGGGCCTTCGTTTCCACAGATACGCAGTATTTT. Its protein product is CASSHRQGAFVSTDTQYF.

The V gene is TRBV2, the J gene TRBJ2-7, with D possibly matching TRBD1 (6 bases). The V gene lost 6 bases and the J gene lost 10 bases, with 16 bases spanning the gap. Germline CDR1 and CDR2: SNHLY and FYNNEI. This CDR3 is 12 amino acids long. CDR3 DNA sequence: TGTGCCAGCAGGAGCGTTACAGGGCAACAGTACTTC. Protein product: CASRSVTGQQYF.

This rearrangement joins TRBV7-8 to TRBJ1-2; D gene ambiguous. The CDR3 consists of 14 residues. V was clipped by 5 bases and J by 5 bases, with 15 bases between them. The germline V gene encodes CDR1 SGHVS and CDR2 FQNEAQ. CDR3 sequence reads: CASSQGRVGYGYTF. CDR3 nucleotides: TGTGCCAGCAGCCAAGGGCGGGTGGGGTATGGCTACACCTTC.

The chain combines TRBV9 with TRBJ1-2, with a tentative D call TRBD1 (5 bases). The CDR3 spans 14 residues. Germline V gene data show CDR1 as SGDLS and CDR2 as YYNGEE. V was shortened by 4 bases and J by 6 bases, with 16 bases between the two germline ends. The DNA of the CDR3 is TGTGCCAGCAGCCCTAGGGCCCAGGGCGATGGCTACACCTTC. Translated: CASSPRAQGDGYTF.

The CDR3 DNA reads TGTGCCAGTAGTAGGGACCCCGGGGCCTTTAACTATGGCTACACCTTC. Amino acid sequence: CASSRDPGAFNYGYTF. The chain links TRBV19 to TRBJ1-2; tentatively, D is TRBD1 (5 bases). The CDR3 sequence is 16 residues long. The germline gives CDR1 LNHDA, CDR2 SQIVND (reference sequence). V lost 4 bases and J lost 1, with 16 bases in between.

The rearrangement uses TRBV10-1 and TRBJ2-5; D remains ambiguous. Trimming stripped 4 bases from V and 9 bases from J, with 15 bases between. CDR3 length: 13 amino acids. CDR1 and CDR2 from the germline V gene are WNHNN and SYGVQD (reference sequence). This CDR3 reads CASSALPRGAQYF. The CDR3 nucleotides are TGCGCCAGCAGTGCCCTCCCCCGAGGCGCCCAGTACTTC.

V usage is TRBV6-1 and J usage is TRBJ1-3, with D perhaps matching TRBD1 (5 bases). Germline CDR1 reads MNHNS; CDR2 reads SASEGT. This CDR3 has 18 amino acids. V was pared by 4 bases and J by 0 bases, with 19 bases between. The chain's CDR3 is CASSAGTYTPYSGNTIYF. CDR3 coding DNA: TGTGCCAGCAGTGCCGGGACGTATACCCCTTACTCTGGAAACACCATATATTTT.

The chain uses TRBV7-2 and TRBJ2-1; 9 bases fit TRBD2. The CDR3 loop spans 16 amino acids. V lost 5 bases and J lost 5; bases outside the gene matches: 10. Germline-derived CDR1 and CDR2 are SGHTA and FQGNSA. CDR3 loop: CASSPQGLAGNNEQFF. CDR3 DNA: TGTGCCAGCAGCCCACAGGGCCTAGCGGGGAACAATGAGCAGTTCTTC.

The V and J genes are TRBV27 and TRBJ2-3, with a possible D match to TRBD2 (5 bases). V gave up 6 bases and J gave up 7 bases, with 23 bases separating them. Germline V lookup: CDR1 MNHEY, CDR2 SMNVEV (reference sequence). The length of the CDR3 is 16 residues. CDR3 protein: CASSLALVSSLYTQYF. Written as DNA, the CDR3 is TGTGCCAGCAGCCTAGCATTGGTCAGTAGTCTCTATACGCAGTATTTT.

The V and J genes are TRBV9 and TRBJ2-2; 8 bases match TRBD1. The junction had 5 bases not matched to a gene; V was cut back by 3 bases and J by 1 base. Germline V gene data show CDR1 as SGDLS and CDR2 as YYNGEE. This CDR3 has 16 amino acids. The CDR3 sequence: CASSAGGGQNTGELFF. The CDR3, as DNA: TGTGCCAGCAGCGCAGGGGGCGGACAGAACACCGGGGAGCTGTTTTTT.

This rearrangement joins TRBV19 to TRBJ2-5; 9 bases fit TRBD1. The DNA end favors TRBJ2-7, so the J call may be wrong. Germline V gene data show CDR1 as LNHDA and CDR2 as SQIVND (reference sequence). This CDR3 has 15 residues. This CDR3 is CASSSTGTGYYEQYF. CDR3 sequence (DNA): TGTGCCAGTAGCTCAACCGGGACAGGGTACTACGAGCAGTACTTC.

The gene calls are TRBV5-6 and TRBJ1-2; TRBD1 is a possible D gene (5 bases). The CDR3 extends over 12 amino acids. Germline CDR1 and CDR2: SGHDT and YYEEEE. V was pared by 10 bases and J by 7 bases, with 17 bases between. The CDR3 sequence is CASEKGFFGYTF. In DNA, the CDR3 is TGTGCCTCCGAAAAGGGGTTTTTTGGCTACACCTTC.

V and J are TRBV7-9 and TRBJ2-7, with D tentatively TRBD1 or TRBD2 (5 bases each). Deletions cut 5 bases from V and 3 bases from J, with 14 bases between. This CDR3 is built from 14 residues. Germline V CDR1 and CDR2: SEHNR, FQNEAQ (reference sequence). The DNA of the CDR3 is TGTGCCAGCAGCCTTGGGACCAATTTCTACGAGCAGTACTTC. Translation gives CASSLGTNFYEQYF.

This rearrangement joins TRBV25-1 to TRBJ2-2, with D unresolved. Germline V gene sequence: CDR1 MGHDK, CDR2 SYGVNS. V was pared by 10 bases and J by 4 bases, with 13 bases between. The CDR3 spans 13 residues. CDR3: CATSRSSTGELFF. Here the CDR3 DNA reads TGTGCCACCAGCCGGAGTTCCACCGGGGAGCTGTTTTTT.

The rearrangement links TRBV12-5 to TRBJ2-1, with D unresolved. This CDR3 has 11 residues. V shed 7 bases and J shed 8 bases, with 9 bases lying between them. Germline CDR1 is LGHNT and CDR2 is FRNRAP. CDR3 loop: CASAGGDEQFF. In DNA form, the CDR3 reads TGTGCTAGTGCAGGTGGGGATGAGCAGTTCTTC. The whole variable domain, filled in from reference TRBV12-5 and TRBJ2-1, reads DARVTQTPRHKVTEMGQEVTMRCQPILGHNTVFWYRQTMMQGLELLAYFRNRAPLDDSGMPKDRFSAEMPDATLATLKIQPSEPRDSAVYFCASAGGDEQFFGPGTRLTVL.